This is a list of T cell receptor beta chains from one sample in a study of shared T cell receptors in the human thymus. Produced via immunoSEQ multiplex PCR; TCRdb's table is partial and in-frame only. The sample lists 500,000 to 750,000 clones; 88% were seen once. The sample was also reused in another study, on human thymus T cells.

The material sequenced was thymocytes. The receptors stem from a boy younger than two with a congenital heart defect. CDR3s include the opening cysteine and the closing phenylalanine or tryptophan. D genes are given only for firm matches. Clone size, where shown, is once, few, many, or a class for clones that have expanded.

TRBD2	TRBV2	once	TRBJ2-7	TGTGCCAGCATGGGCTTCGGGACTAGCTACGAGCAGTACTTC	CASMGFGTSYEQYF
TRBD2	TRBV5-1	-	TRBJ2-1	TGCGCCAGCAGCTTGGGCCTTTGGGGGCTGACTAGCGGGATAGGGGGTGAGCAGTTCTTC	CASSLGLWGLTSGIGGEQFF
TRBD2	TRBV9	-	TRBJ2-5	TGTGCCAGCAGCGCCCTAGCGGGAGGGCAGTTGGGGGAGACCCAGTACTTC	CASSALAGGQLGETQYF
TRBD2	TRBV10-2	-	TRBJ2-7	TGCGCCAGCAGTGAGAAGGGGATTTCTAGCGGGAGGAACTACGAGCAGTACTTC	CASSEKGISSGRNYEQYF
-	TRBV19	-	TRBJ2-6	TGTGCCAGTAGACCCCCAGGGACTGGGGCCAACGTCCTGACTTTC	CASRPPGTGANVLTF
TRBD2	TRBV27	once	TRBJ2-1	TGTGCCAGCGGGACTAGCGATGAGCAGTTCTTC	CASGTSDEQFF
-	TRBV18	-	TRBJ2-5	TGTGCCAGCTCACCTGCCAGCGGAGGGTACCAAGAGACCCAGTACTTC	CASSPASGGYQETQYF
TRBD2	TRBV4-2	-	TRBJ2-7	TGTGCCAGCAGCCAAGACCCGACTAGCGCCTTTGTGACCTACGAGCAGTACTTC	CASSQDPTSAFVTYEQYF
-	TRBV5-1	-	TRBJ2-5	TGCGCCAGCAGCTCGGCGGGGCAGGAGACCCAGTACTTC	CASSSAGQETQYF
-	TRBV27	-	TRBJ2-7	TGTGCCAGCAGTTTATCGAGGGAGGTAGTCTACGAGCAGTACTTC	CASSLSREVVYEQYF
-	TRBV7-2	-	TRBJ2-7	TGTGCCAGCAGCCCCCCCCGGTCGCTAGCGTACTCCTACGAGCAGTACTTC	CASSPPRSLAYSYEQYF
TRBD2	TRBV7-3	-	TRBJ2-1	TGTGCCAGCAGCTTAACAGGGCCTAGCGGATACAATGAGCAGTTCTTC	CASSLTGPSGYNEQFF
TRBD2	TRBV7-4	-	TRBJ2-5	TGTGCCAGCAGCTTAGTAGTAGCGGGAGGACGGGAGACCCAGTACTTC	CASSLVVAGGRETQYF
TRBD2	TRBV4-3	-	TRBJ2-7	TGCGCCAGCAGCCGGGGACTAGCGGCCCCCTACGAGCAGTACTTC	CASSRGLAAPYEQYF
TRBD1	TRBV11-2	-	TRBJ1-5	TGTGCCAGCAGCCGACCTTCTTTCAACAGGGGGCTGGGGCAGCCCCAGCATTTT	CASSRPSFNRGLGQPQHF